Detailed here is one T cell receptor (beta chain). This sample is drawn from a study of human T cells and chemical hapten exposure. Study-level information: Patients, largely female, had alopecia areata, totalis or universalis.

Time point of the sample: patch test 3, about 24 weeks after DPC sensitization. The treatment is: therapeutic diphenylcyclopropenone sensitization with weekly scalp DPC. Under the authors' procedure: Samples ranged from 23,224 to 690,600 TCRs, with a median of approximately 96,000. A single record per CDR3 protein comes from TCRdb applying MiXCR to the RACE reads. The V and J calls and clone size come from TCRdb's table, not from the authors' own analysis. The repertoire holds 90,000 to 110,000 distinct CDR3 sequences, nearly 35% seen once, with approximately 3% in the top ten. The material sequenced was whole blood, taken in connection with sensitization to the hapten diphenylcyclopropenone (DPC). The clonotype was recovered from a man between 35 and 55 years old with alopecia areata. Some clones in this sample may be carry-over from other donors' samples.

CDR3: CASSQWTSGSGDTQYF. The CDR3 coding sequence is TGTGCCAGCAGCCAATGGACTAGCGGGAGTGGAGATACGCAGTATTTT. This chain joins TRBV3-1 and TRBJ2-3, with 13 bases lining up with TRBD2. J lost 5 bases, V lost 2 bases, and 4 bases had no gene match. The CDR3 loop spans 16 amino acids. CDR1 LGHDT and CDR2 YNNKEL come from the germline V gene (reference sequence).